This is a list of T cell receptor beta chains from one sample in a study of T cell changes during pregnancy in multiple sclerosis. The table came from immunoSEQ multiplex PCR; TCRdb's copy has only in-frame clones and leaves some out. Of under 70,000 clones listed, about 92% are singletons. Sequences were derived from peripheral blood, sampled in the third trimester of pregnancy. The receptors were sampled from a female donor in good health, enrolled as a control in a pregnancy study. Both conserved end residues are part of each CDR3. A D gene is named only where the DNA matches it firmly. Clone size is shown for a subset of rows, as once, few, many or a class of expanded clone.

d_gene	abundance	v_gene	j_gene	CDR3aa	CDR3nt
-	-	TRBV4-2	TRBJ2-3	CASSSTGGGPADTQYF	TGTGCCAGCAGCTCGACTGGGGGGGGGCCTGCAGATACGCAGTATTTT
TRBD1	few	TRBV4-3	TRBJ2-6	CASSPSSGTGPGAGANVLTF	TGCGCCAGCAGCCCCTCATCCGGGACAGGGCCCGGAGCTGGGGCCAACGTCCTGACTTTC
-	-	TRBV21-1	TRBJ2-3	CASSFRGGHSDTQYF	TGTGCCAGCAGCTTCCGGGGGGGGCATTCAGATACGCAGTATTTT
-	-	TRBV9	TRBJ1-2	CASSVVPGANYGYTF	TGTGCCAGCAGCGTAGTCCCAGGGGCCAACTATGGCTACACCTTC
-	-	TRBV25-1	TRBJ1-3	CASSSFSGNTIYF	TGTGCCAGCAGTTCCTTTTCTGGAAACACCATATATTTT
-	-	TRBV12-1	TRBJ2-1	CASNVEGPDEQFF	TGTGCCAGCAATGTGGAGGGGCCGGATGAGCAGTTCTTC
-	once	TRBV9	TRBJ1-2	CASSVGSNYGYTF	TGTGCCAGCAGCGTAGGTAGCAACTATGGCTACACCTTC
-	-	TRBV19	TRBJ2-7	CASSPSQAQVYEQYF	TGTGCCAGTAGTCCCTCCCAGGCCCAAGTTTACGAGCAGTACTTC
-	many	TRBV21-1	TRBJ2-4	CASSKGSGDKNIQYF	TGTGCCAGCAGCAAAGGGTCAGGGGACAAAAACATTCAGTACTTC
-	-	TRBV6-5	TRBJ2-7	CASSYSLWEQQYF	TGTGCCAGCAGTTACTCGTTATGGGAGCAGCAGTACTTC
-	-	TRBV28	TRBJ2-1	CASTVRVSGYNEQFF	TGTGCCAGCACGGTTAGGGTTAGCGGTTACAATGAGCAGTTCTTC
-	-	TRBV7-9	TRBJ2-2	CASSLWEPGELFF	TGTGCCAGCAGCTTGTGGGAGCCCGGGGAGCTGTTTTTT
-	-	TRBV18	TRBJ2-5	CASSPQLLSQETQYF	TGTGCCAGCTCACCACAACTACTCAGCCAAGAGACCCAGTACTTC
TRBD2	-	TRBV6-5	TRBJ2-1	CASSRMGLNNEQFF	TGTGCCAGCAGCCGAATGGGACTAAACAATGAGCAGTTCTTC
-	-	TRBV4-1	TRBJ1-2	CASSQVGGPGYTF	TGCGCCAGCAGCCAAGTGGGGGGTCCGGGTTACACCTTC
-	-	TRBV7-7	TRBJ2-4	CASSLGRKQGSGGLQYF	TGTGCTAGCAGCTTGGGGCGCAAACAGGGAAGTGGTGGGCTTCAGTACTTC
-	-	TRBV20-1	TRBJ2-5	CSARNRETQYF	TGCAGTGCTAGAAACAGGGAGACCCAGTACTTC
TRBD2	-	TRBV18	TRBJ2-7	CASSPPTLAGVPYEQYF	TGTGCCAGCTCACCACCGACACTAGCGGGTGTCCCCTACGAGCAGTACTTC
-	-	TRBV18	TRBJ1-5	CASSPPGLWWGSNQPQHF	TGTGCCAGCTCACCCCCAGGGTTGTGGTGGGGTAGCAATCAGCCCCAGCATTTT
TRBD1	-	TRBV11-2	TRBJ2-5	CASSEDRSSQTQYF	TGTGCCAGCAGCGAGGACAGGTCGAGCCAGACCCAGTACTTC
TRBD2	-	TRBV9	TRBJ2-1	CASSSRVGGTEQFF	TGTGCCAGCAGCTCAAGGGTGGGGGGGACTGAGCAGTTCTTC
TRBD2	once	TRBV30	TRBJ2-4	CAWSTSGLGAKNIQYF	TGTGCCTGGAGCACTAGCGGACTGGGAGCCAAAAACATTCAGTACTTC
-	once	TRBV15	TRBJ2-5	CATSRGAGSETQYF	TGTGCCACCAGCAGAGGGGCAGGGTCGGAGACCCAGTACTTC
-	-	TRBV14	TRBJ2-3	CASSQVNGGLYF	TGTGCCAGCAGCCAAGTGAACGGAGGGTTATATTTT
-	-	TRBV27	TRBJ1-2	CASSFLEGNYGYTF	TGTGCCAGCAGTTTTCTAGAGGGTAACTATGGCTACACCTTC
-	-	TRBV9	TRBJ1-1	CASSGKSRGSEEAFF	TGTGCCAGCAGCGGTAAATCGAGGGGGAGCGAGGAAGCTTTCTTT
TRBD1	-	TRBV19	TRBJ2-3	CASSLERTGLTYF	TGTGCCAGTAGTCTCGAAAGGACAGGGCTAACGTATTTT
-	-	TRBV4-1	TRBJ1-2	CASRPRGNVGTNYGYTF	TGCGCCAGCAGGCCTAGGGGGAACGTGGGAACTAACTATGGCTACACCTTC
TRBD1	medium-sized	TRBV6-5	TRBJ2-3	CASSLAGTGPDTQYF	TGTGCCAGCAGTTTAGCCGGGACAGGCCCGGATACGCAGTATTTT
-	-	TRBV5-6	TRBJ1-3	CASSLWGAGNTIYF	TGTGCCAGCAGCCTTTGGGGGGCTGGAAACACCATATATTTT
-	few	TRBV7-2	TRBJ1-1	CASSLRRVTEAFF	TGTGCCAGCAGCTTACGGCGGGTCACTGAAGCTTTCTTT
-	once	TRBV6-5	TRBJ1-2	CASSYSSWTYGYTF	TGTGCCAGCAGTTACTCTAGTTGGACATATGGCTACACCTTC
TRBD1	-	TRBV5-1	TRBJ2-1	CASSFIPPGTGSYNEQFF	TGCGCCAGCAGCTTCATACCTCCCGGGACAGGCTCCTACAATGAGCAGTTCTTC
-	-	TRBV5-1	TRBJ2-7	CASASGTGVYEQYF	TGCGCCAGCGCCTCCGGGACGGGAGTCTACGAGCAGTACTTC
TRBD1	-	TRBV19	TRBJ1-4	CASSRGTANEKLFF	TGTGCCAGTAGTCGTGGGACAGCTAATGAAAAACTGTTTTTT
TRBD1	-	TRBV7-2	TRBJ1-1	CASRAGGWVTEAFF	TGTGCCAGCAGGGCAGGGGGCTGGGTCACTGAAGCTTTCTTT
TRBD1	-	TRBV11-2	TRBJ1-1	CASRRGTATTNTEAFF	TGTGCCAGCAGACGCGGGACAGCGACGACGAACACTGAAGCTTTCTTT
-	-	TRBV6-1	TRBJ1-5	CASSDTGKQPQHF	TGTGCCAGCAGTGATACAGGGAAACAGCCCCAGCATTTT
TRBD1	once	TRBV27	TRBJ1-1	CASRTGEPNTEAFF	TGTGCCAGCAGAACAGGGGAGCCGAACACTGAAGCTTTCTTT
TRBD2	-	TRBV19	TRBJ2-1	CASRSAGTSGANEQFF	TGTGCCAGTAGGAGCGCCGGGACTAGCGGAGCCAATGAGCAGTTCTTC
TRBD1	-	TRBV29-1	TRBJ2-7	CSTWTGPHEQYF	TGCAGCACCTGGACAGGACCCCACGAGCAGTACTTC
-	-	TRBV19	TRBJ1-1	CASREGGTGTEAFF	TGTGCCAGTAGGGAGGGGGGGACGGGCACTGAAGCTTTCTTT
-	-	TRBV10-3	TRBJ2-1	CAITRDFSYNEQFF	TGTGCCATTACCCGGGACTTCTCCTACAATGAGCAGTTCTTC
-	-	TRBV9	TRBJ2-5	CASTPGDSGSWTQYF	TGTGCCAGCACCCCGGGGGACAGTGGGTCATGGACCCAGTACTTC
TRBD1	-	TRBV30	TRBJ2-7	CAWGQGLGYEQYF	TGTGCCTGGGGACAGGGACTGGGCTACGAGCAGTACTTC
-	-	TRBV4-3	TRBJ2-1	CASSQAPYNEQFF	TGCGCCAGCAGCCAAGCTCCGTACAATGAGCAGTTCTTC
TRBD2	-	TRBV27	TRBJ2-7	CASGLAGPTPLEQYF	TGTGCCAGCGGATTAGCGGGGCCTACACCACTCGAGCAGTACTTC
TRBD2	-	TRBV19	TRBJ2-7	CASKGPSGGAAGEQYF	TGTGCCAGTAAGGGTCCGAGCGGGGGGGCCGCTGGCGAGCAGTACTTC